One sample yielded the 30 T cell receptor beta chains listed below, sequenced in a study of cytomegalovirus exposure and HLA in healthy donors (TCRdb year 2017). The receptor library was made with the immunoSEQ multiplex PCR assay. The immuneACCESS repertoire file appears here via TCRdb, limited to in-frame rearrangements. These files lack a portion of the clones; in checked studies, under half of the deficit traces to unresolved V genes, and the cause of the others is not known. For this sample the table gives 150,000 to 200,000 clones, of which more than 75% were detected only once. The ten top clones hold 1.4% of the sample. Sample: PBMCs. Receptor source: a woman in her 30s in good health and CMV-seronegative.

The chain has TRBV15 and TRBJ2-7, with D possibly matching TRBD2 (5 bases). The CDR3 runs to 18 residues. Germline values: CDR1 LNHNV, CDR2 YYDKDF (reference sequence). V was pared by 0 bases and J by 3 bases, with 21 bases between. The CDR3 DNA sequence: TGTGCCACCAGCAGAGAGAGGGCCGTGCAGTTAGAAATCTACGAGCAGTACTTC. The encoded protein is CATSRERAVQLEIYEQYF. Complete variable domain (other parts from reference TRBV15 and TRBJ2-7): DAMVIQNPRYQVTQFGKPVTLSCSQTLNHNVMYWYQQKSSQAPKLLFHYYDKDFNNEADTPDNFQSRRPNTSFCFLDIRSPGLGDTAMYLCATSRERAVQLEIYEQYFGPGTRLTVT.

The rearrangement links TRBV6-5 to TRBJ1-6; D is uncertain. Germline V gene sequence: CDR1 MNHEY, CDR2 SVGAGI. The V end lost 2 bases, the J end lost 8 bases, and 13 bases lay between the germline ends. CDR3 size: 15 residues. CDR3 in amino acids: CASSYASSGDSPLHF. The CDR3 DNA follows: TGTGCCAGCAGTTACGCGTCTAGCGGGGATTCACCCCTCCACTTT.

The chain employs TRBV6-1 and TRBJ2-6; D might be TRBD1 (5 bases). The ends were cut back, 6 bases at V and 11 bases at J, with 11 bases in the middle. The V gene's germline CDR1 is MNHNS and CDR2 SASEGT. This CDR3 comprises 12 residues. For the CDR3, the DNA is TGTGCCAGCAGCGAAAGACAGTACGTCCTGACTTTC. Translated, it gives CASSERQYVLTF.

The J gene is TRBJ1-5, the V gene TRBV15; D is undetermined. V lost 7 bases and J lost 3, with 10 bases in between. The CDR3 length is 13 residues. In germline, CDR1 is LNHNV, CDR2 YYDKDF (reference sequence). The CDR3 loop is CATTPSPNQPQHF. CDR3 bases: TGTGCCACCACCCCATCCCCCAATCAGCCCCAGCATTTT.

V and J are TRBV6-1 and TRBJ1-1; 7 bases are shared with TRBD1. V was pared by 8 bases and J by 1 base, with 10 bases of the junction left unmatched. This CDR3 region has 15 residues. From germline, CDR1 is MNHNS and CDR2 SASEGT. The CDR3 sequence: CASSQGGGGNTEAFF. For the CDR3, the DNA is TGTGCCAGCTCCCAAGGAGGGGGCGGGAACACTGAAGCTTTCTTT.

Regarding this clone: No DNA is shown, since the ends of the CDR3 on it are uncertain; the CDR3 is the one TCRdb lists. This chain connects TRBV21-1 to TRBJ1-2. TRBV21-1 is an annotated pseudogene. The CDR3 numbers 18 amino acids, ends counted. The CDR3 sequence is CASSKVAPGTPQENGYTF.

The V call is TRBV18, the J call TRBJ2-7; tentative D call: TRBD1 (5 bases). The CDR3 loop spans 17 amino acids. The V gene lost 3 bases and the J gene lost 3 bases, with 21 bases spanning the gap. The germline V gene has CDR1 KGHSH and CDR2 LQKENI. CDR3 DNA: TGTGCCAGCTCACCCTACGACCCGACAGTTACCGTCTACGAGCAGTACTTC. This sequence encodes CASSPYDPTVTVYEQYF.

V gene TRBV5-4 combines with J gene TRBJ2-7, with 8 bases aligning to TRBD1. The CDR3 sequence is 15 residues long. The V segment lost 6 bases and the J segment 4 bases; nucleotides outside the gene matches: 12. Germline V gene lookup returns CDR1 SGHNT and CDR2 YYREEE (reference sequence). CDR3 in amino acids: CASTRFDRGEYEQYF. The CDR3 nucleotides read TGTGCCAGCACCCGGTTCGACAGGGGAGAATACGAGCAGTACTTC. The full variable domain, rest sourced from reference TRBV5-4 and TRBJ2-7, is ETGVTQSPTHLIKTRGQQVTLRCSSQSGHNTVSWYQQALGQGPQFIFQYYREEENGRGNFPPRFSGLQFPNYSSELNVNALELDDSALYLCASTRFDRGEYEQYFGPGTRLTVT.

As concerns this clone: Compared with germline, one end of the junction differs, possibly owing to a read error. V and J are TRBV11-2 and TRBJ2-1; 7 bases map to TRBD1. The germline gives CDR1 SGHAT, CDR2 FQNNGV. This CDR3 comprises 15 residues. The CDR3 DNA follows: TGTGCCAGCAGCTATGACAGGGTTGGGTACAGTGAGCAGTTCTTC. It translates to CASSYDRVGYSEQFF.

This clone was seen a handful of times. The chain is built from TRBV18 and TRBJ1-2; no clear D gene. V shed 3 bases and J shed 1 base, with 9 bases lying between them. The germline gives CDR1 KGHSH, CDR2 LQKENI. This CDR3 has 14 amino acids. CDR3 sequence: CASSPGSLNYGYTF. Here the CDR3 DNA reads TGTGCCAGCTCACCCGGTAGCCTTAACTATGGCTACACCTTC.

This chain uses TRBV6-1 with TRBJ2-1, with TRBD2 identical over 12 bases. This CDR3 is built from 15 residues. CDR1 is MNHNS, CDR2 SASEGT, per germline. Trimming cost V 6 bases and J 8 bases; bases outside gene matches: 8. CDR3 nucleotides: TGTGCCAGCAGCGGGAGGCCTAGCGGGGGGGATGAGCAGTTCTTC. It codes for CASSGRPSGGDEQFF.

The CDR3 is CASSDYGTADTIYF. In DNA form, the CDR3 reads TGTGCCAGCAGTGATTACGGGACAGCTGACACCATATATTTT. The V and J genes are TRBV6-1 and TRBJ1-3; 7 bases agree with TRBD1. The length of the CDR3 is 14 residues. CDR1 and CDR2 (germline): MNHNS, SASEGT. After removal of 3 bases from V and 8 bases from J, the junction contained 7 bases not matched to a gene.

V is TRBV7-9 and J is TRBJ1-6; D gene unclear. Per germline, CDR1 SEHNR and CDR2 FQNEAQ (reference sequence). This CDR3 region has 14 residues. V dropped 7 bases and J dropped 8 bases, with 15 bases sitting between them. This CDR3 reads CASIDPLYDSPLHF. The CDR3 DNA sequence: TGTGCCAGCATAGACCCACTATACGATTCACCCCTCCACTTT. Full variable domain (outside the CDR3, taken from reference TRBV7-9 and TRBJ1-6): DTGVSQNPRHKITKRGQNVTFRCDPISEHNRLYWYRQTLGQGPEFLTYFQNEAQLEKSRLLSDRFSAERPKGSFSTLEIQRTEQGDSAMYLCASIDPLYDSPLHFGNGTRLTVT.

This clone was seen more than once but under ten times. The chain employs TRBV4-1 and TRBJ1-1; no reliable D call. The ends were cut back, 0 bases at V and 7 bases at J, with 6 bases in the middle. This CDR3 contains 12 residues. Germline loops: CDR1 MGHRA, CDR2 YSYEKL. The CDR3 region has the DNA TGCGCCAGCAGCCAAGATCTAAATGAAGCTTTCTTT. This gives the protein CASSQDLNEAFF.

The chain recombines TRBV6-1 with TRBJ1-3, with D possibly TRBD1 on 5 matching bases. Germline CDR1 and CDR2: MNHNS and SASEGT. This CDR3 contains 15 residues. V was shortened by 10 bases and J by 0 bases, with 16 bases between the two germline ends. CDR3 nucleotide sequence: TGTGCCAAAAACAGGCCACCGAGCTCTGGAAACACCATATATTTT. It specifies CAKNRPPSSGNTIYF.

In DNA, the CDR3 is TGTGCCAGCAGCTTAGGATCCGGGACAGTCTATGGCTACACCTTC. Translating gives CASSLGSGTVYGYTF. The chain has TRBV11-2 and TRBJ1-2; 7 nucleotides align to TRBD1. CDR1 is SGHAT and CDR2 is FQNNGV in the germline V gene. This CDR3 contains 15 residues. With 1 base clipped from V and 4 bases from J, the junction kept 6 bases outside the gene matches.

The chain couples TRBV7-6 to TRBJ2-7; 8 bases fit TRBD1. The CDR3 is 13 amino acids. Trimming took 6 bases from V and 4 from J; bases not matched to a gene: 5. Germline-derived CDR1 and CDR2 are SGHVS and FNYEAQ. CDR3 amino acids: CASSPTGGYEQYF. DNA of the CDR3: TGTGCCAGCAGTCCTACAGGGGGGTACGAGCAGTACTTC.

The V call is TRBV4-1, the J call TRBJ1-5; 8 nucleotides agree with TRBD1. The ends lost 2 bases at V and 0 bases at J; junction bases unmatched: 6. CDR1 MGHRA and CDR2 YSYEKL come from the germline V gene. This CDR3 has 17 residues. The CDR3 DNA is TGCGCCAGCAGCCAATTCGGACAGGGTGGTAGCAATCAGCCCCAGCATTTT. This codes for CASSQFGQGGSNQPQHF.

This rearrangement joins TRBV6-1 to TRBJ2-7, with TRBD1 matching over 9 bases. Germline V gene data show CDR1 as MNHNS and CDR2 as SASEGT. The CDR3 is made up of 13 amino acids. Trimming at V came to 4 bases and at J to 3 bases, leaving 1 base not matched to a gene. In nucleotides, the CDR3 is TGTGCCAGCAGTGCGGACAGGGGCTACGAGCAGTACTTC. Translating gives CASSADRGYEQYF.

The V and J genes are TRBV19 and TRBJ2-1; TRBD2 is a possible D gene (5 bases). V was trimmed by 1 base and J by 0 bases, leaving 16 bases between them. There are 18 residues in the CDR3. Germline CDR1 LNHDA, CDR2 SQIVND (reference sequence). This CDR3 is CASSIVQRSLVSYNEQFF. The CDR3 bases are TGTGCCAGTAGTATAGTACAGCGGTCACTGGTCTCCTACAATGAGCAGTTCTTC.

The chain links TRBV27 to TRBJ1-2; maybe TRBD1 (6 bases). The CDR3 covers 13 residues. CDR1 is MNHEY and CDR2 is SMNVEV in the germline V gene (reference sequence). V dropped 5 bases and J dropped 3 bases, with 10 bases sitting between them. As DNA, the CDR3 is TGTGCCAGCAGTCCACAGGGAGACTATGGCTACACCTTC. Protein product: CASSPQGDYGYTF.

V is TRBV6-5 and J is TRBJ1-6, with a tentative D call TRBD1 (6 bases). CDR1 is MNHEY and CDR2 is SVGAGI in the germline V gene. V was shortened by 7 bases and J by 5 bases, with 15 bases between the two germline ends. The CDR3 runs to 15 residues. The CDR3 loop reads CASTDQTGNNSPLHF. CDR3 bases: TGTGCCAGCACCGACCAAACAGGGAATAATTCACCCCTCCACTTT.

To note about this clone: Possible read error: a much larger clone is one base away. The J gene is TRBJ1-3, the V gene TRBV13; 8 nucleotides line up with TRBD1. Germline CDR1 is PRHDT and CDR2 is FYEKMQ (reference sequence). There are 14 residues in the CDR3. V dropped 5 bases and J dropped 2; count of bases not matched to a gene: 2. The CDR3 DNA sequence: TGTGCCAGCAGCCCAGGGGGCGCTGGAAACACCATATATTTT. Protein product: CASSPGGAGNTIYF.

The CDR3 DNA is TGTGCCAGCAGTCGGACAGGGACTGGGGCCAACGTCCTGACTTTC. Translation gives CASSRTGTGANVLTF. J is TRBJ2-6 and V is TRBV5-6; 8 bases map to TRBD1. Germline V gene sequence: CDR1 SGHDT, CDR2 YYEEEE. This CDR3 has 15 residues. Trimming at V came to 5 bases and at J to 2 bases, leaving 3 bases not matched to a gene.

The V gene is TRBV6-1, the J gene TRBJ1-6, with D maybe TRBD1 (5 bases). Trimming pared 8 bases from V and 6 bases from J, leaving 17 bases between. Per the germline V gene, CDR1 is MNHNS and CDR2 is SASEGT. The CDR3 runs 15 residues. The CDR3 protein is CASGVSRGGNSPLHF. The CDR3 DNA is TGTGCCAGCGGGGTATCGAGGGGAGGTAATTCACCCCTCCACTTT.

The J gene is TRBJ2-5, the V gene TRBV6-6; the D gene is possibly TRBD1 (6 bases). Looked up from germline, CDR1 is MNHNY and CDR2 is SVGAGI (reference sequence). Trimming removed 4 bases from V and 1 base from J, with 13 bases in between. CDR3 size: 15 residues. This CDR3 is CASSSYPGVQETQYF. CDR3 DNA: TGTGCCAGCAGTTCCTATCCAGGGGTCCAAGAGACCCAGTACTTC.

V and J are TRBV7-9 and TRBJ1-6; the D gene is possibly TRBD1 (5 bases). Germline values: CDR1 SEHNR, CDR2 FQNEAQ (reference sequence). With 8 bases removed from V and 6 bases from J, the gap between germline ends came to 20 bases. CDR3 length equals 16 residues. CDR3 in DNA: TGTGCCAGCGGAAACCGTTCGGGGGTGGCTAATTCACCCCTCCACTTT. This sequence encodes CASGNRSGVANSPLHF.

CDR3 loop: CASSAGQAYEQYF. The CDR3 coding sequence is TGTGCCAGCAGCGCCGGACAGGCCTACGAGCAGTACTTC. The chain has TRBV11-2 and TRBJ2-7; 7 bases map to TRBD1. The length of the CDR3 is 13 residues. CDR1 is SGHAT and CDR2 is FQNNGV in the germline V gene. The V segment lost 5 bases and the J segment 2 bases; nucleotides outside the gene matches: 3.

In regard to this clone: The same CDR3 can be traced to other DNA sequences in this sample. CDR3: CASSQEPGGSYEQYF. The CDR3 DNA is TGCGCCAGCAGCCAAGAACCAGGGGGCTCCTACGAGCAGTACTTC. This chain uses TRBV4-1 with TRBJ2-7; 7 bases line up with TRBD1. The ends lost 0 bases at V and 0 bases at J; junction bases unmatched: 2. Germline V CDR1 and CDR2: MGHRA, YSYEKL. This CDR3 spans 15 amino acids.

This clone was counted between two and nine times. J is TRBJ2-7 and V is TRBV6-5; 9 bases fit TRBD1. V gave up 6 bases and J gave up 4 bases; unmatched junction bases: 4. Germline loops: CDR1 MNHEY, CDR2 SVGAGI. The CDR3 runs to 13 residues. CDR3: CASSRDRAYEQYF. DNA for the CDR3: TGTGCCAGCAGCCGGGACAGGGCGTACGAGCAGTACTTC.